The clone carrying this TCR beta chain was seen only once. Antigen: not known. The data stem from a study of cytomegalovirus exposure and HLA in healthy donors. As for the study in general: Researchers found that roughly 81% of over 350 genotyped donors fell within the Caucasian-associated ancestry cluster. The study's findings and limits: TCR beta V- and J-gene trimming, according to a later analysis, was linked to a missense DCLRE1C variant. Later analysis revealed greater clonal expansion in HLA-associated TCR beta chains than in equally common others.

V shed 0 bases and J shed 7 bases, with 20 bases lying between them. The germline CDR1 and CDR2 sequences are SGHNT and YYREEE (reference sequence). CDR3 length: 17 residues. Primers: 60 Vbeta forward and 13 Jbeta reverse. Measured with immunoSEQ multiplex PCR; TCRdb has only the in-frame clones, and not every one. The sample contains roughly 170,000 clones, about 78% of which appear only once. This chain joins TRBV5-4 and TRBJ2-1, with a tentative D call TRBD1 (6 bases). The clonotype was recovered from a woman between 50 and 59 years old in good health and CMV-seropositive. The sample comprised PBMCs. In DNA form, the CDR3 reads TGTGCCAGCAGCTTGGTTGAGGGGGTCCTTCCGGGGAATGAGCAGTTCTTC. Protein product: CASSLVEGVLPGNEQFF.